One and the same sample provided the 4 T cell receptor beta chains below, sequenced in a study of long-term antiretroviral therapy in people with HIV. The authors ran the immunoSEQ assay, v3.0, at survey level. This table comes from immunoSEQ multiplex PCR, and its TCRdb copy is limited to in-frame clones, with some not included. The sample lists about 22,000 clones; about nine tenths were seen once. Sequences were derived from unsorted PBMCs, sampled 1.8 years before starting antiretroviral therapy. All receptors come from a woman in her 30s with HIV.

The rearrangement uses TRBV18 and TRBJ1-1; D is possibly TRBD1 (6 bases). The V and J ends lost 5 bases and 1 base respectively, with 11 bases between them. CDR1 KGHSH and CDR2 LQKENI come from the germline V gene. The CDR3 is made up of 14 amino acids. The DNA of the CDR3 is TGTGCCAGCTCATCCCGACAGGAGAACACTGAAGCTTTCTTT. Its protein product is CASSSRQENTEAFF.

This clone was seen a single time. The chain is built from TRBV9 and TRBJ1-2; 8 nucleotides match TRBD1. The CDR3 runs to 14 residues. The V gene end was trimmed by 3 bases and the J gene end by 4 bases; junction bases not matched to a gene: 5. CDR1 SGDLS and CDR2 YYNGEE come from the germline V gene. The CDR3 sequence is CASSAGTGPYGYTF. The CDR3 DNA follows: TGTGCCAGCAGCGCGGGGACAGGCCCCTATGGCTACACCTTC.

As concerns this clone: The same CDR3 can be traced to other DNA sequences in this sample. This chain links TRBV5-1 with TRBJ2-1; TRBD2 matches 7 bases. Germline-derived CDR1 and CDR2 are SGHRS and YFSETQ. Trimming at V came to 0 bases and at J to 4 bases, leaving 1 base not matched to a gene. CDR3 length: 14 amino acids. The CDR3 region is CASSLASGYNEQFF. The CDR3 bases are TGCGCCAGCAGCTTGGCTAGCGGTTACAATGAGCAGTTCTTC.

V usage is TRBV29-1 and J usage is TRBJ1-1; no definite D call. V lost 6 bases to trimming and J lost 0 bases, with 8 bases between them. This CDR3 is 12 amino acids long. Germline V gene lookup returns CDR1 SQVTM and CDR2 ANQGSEA. The CDR3 region is CSVGKMNTEAFF. The CDR3, as DNA: TGCAGCGTCGGGAAGATGAACACTGAAGCTTTCTTT.